Presented here are 6 T cell receptor beta chains from one specimen sequenced in a study of identifying expanded T cells in peripheral blood. Data came from immunoSEQ multiplex PCR; TCRdb stores just in-frame clones and leaves some out. This table has approximately 81,000 clones, about four fifths appearing once. The sample consisted of blood. The receptors shown here come from a person aged 18 to 75 in good health.

The CDR3 bases are TGTGCCAGCTTCCCCCCCGGGAGCTCTGGAAACACCATATATTTT. This sequence encodes CASFPPGSSGNTIYF. The chain is built from TRBV28 and TRBJ1-3, with D unresolved. Trimming shortened V by 8 bases and J by 0 bases, and 14 bases separated the two germline ends. Germline V CDR1 and CDR2: MDHEN, SYDVKM. This CDR3 has 15 amino acids.

V and J are TRBV28 and TRBJ2-7; 12 positions match TRBD2. V lost 5 bases, J lost 3 bases, and 8 bases stayed unmatched. Germline assignment: CDR1 MDHEN and CDR2 SYDVKM. The CDR3 sequence is 16 residues long. This CDR3 reads CASSPPGLAGNYEQYF. CDR3 DNA: TGTGCCAGCAGTCCACCCGGACTAGCGGGAAACTACGAGCAGTACTTC.

The chain's CDR3 is CASSLDSAYEQYF. In DNA, the CDR3 is TGTGCCAGCAGCCTGGATAGCGCCTACGAGCAGTACTTC. This chain links TRBV7-3 with TRBJ2-7, with D tentatively TRBD2 (5 bases). The V gene lost 5 bases and the J gene lost 2 bases, with 10 bases spanning the gap. Per germline, CDR1 SGHTA and CDR2 FQGTGA. The CDR3 has 13 residues.

The CDR3 loop reads CASSIRGSGYTF. CDR3 in DNA: TGTGCCAGTAGTATCCGGGGGTCTGGCTACACCTTC. This chain connects TRBV19 to TRBJ1-2; D is possibly TRBD1 (5 bases). This CDR3 is 12 amino acids long. Germline CDR1 reads LNHDA; CDR2 reads SQIVND (reference sequence). Trimming cost V 3 bases and J 7 bases, with 9 bases left between them.

CDR3 bases: TGCGCCAGCAGCCAAGGGCCGGGGGCGACCGAGCAGTACTTC. Translation: CASSQGPGATEQYF. The V call is TRBV4-1, the J call TRBJ2-7; D possibly uses TRBD1 or TRBD2 (6 bases each). The CDR3 totals 14 residues. V dropped 1 base and J dropped 6 bases, with 13 bases sitting between them. Per the germline V gene, CDR1 is MGHRA and CDR2 is YSYEKL.

The rearrangement joins TRBV19 to TRBJ2-7; perhaps TRBD1 as D (6 bases). Trimming shortened V by 3 bases and J by 2 bases, and 11 bases separated the two germline ends. The CDR3 is 14 amino acids. Germline V CDR1 and CDR2: LNHDA, SQIVND (reference sequence). The CDR3, as DNA: TGTGCCAGTAGTATCCTGGACAGCACCTACGAGCAGTACTTC. Protein sequence: CASSILDSTYEQYF.